This T cell receptor beta chain is from a study of blood T cell repertoires in COVID-19. Trimming cost V 10 bases and J 7 bases, with 16 bases left between them. CDR1 and CDR2 from the germline V gene are ENHRY and SYGVKD. CDR3 length: 13 amino acids. In the source study's methods: Amplification from reference gene primers served as the basis for estimated nucleated cell counts. Profiled with immunoSEQ multiplex PCR; TCRdb holds only in-frame clones, not every one. V, J and clone size are those of that table, while D and trimming were read from the DNA. The repertoire consists of 200,000 to 250,000 clones, with around 82% occurring once and the leading ten covering 13%.

The specimen sequenced was peripheral blood. The source is a human donor in a cohort sampled during active COVID-19. The gene calls are TRBV10-3 and TRBJ1-4, with D hard to call. CDR3 coding DNA: TGTGCCAGCCGGGCCGCCGAGGGTGAAAAACTGTTTTTT. Translating it yields CASRAAEGEKLFF.